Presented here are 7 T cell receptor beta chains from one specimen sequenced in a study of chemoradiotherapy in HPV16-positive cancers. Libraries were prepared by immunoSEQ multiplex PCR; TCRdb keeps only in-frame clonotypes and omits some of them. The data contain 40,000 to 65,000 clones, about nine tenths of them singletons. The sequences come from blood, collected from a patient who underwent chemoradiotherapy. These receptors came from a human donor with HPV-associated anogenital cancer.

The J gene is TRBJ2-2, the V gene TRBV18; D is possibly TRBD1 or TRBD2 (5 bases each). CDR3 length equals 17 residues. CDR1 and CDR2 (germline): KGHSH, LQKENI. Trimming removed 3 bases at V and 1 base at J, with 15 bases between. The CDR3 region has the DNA TGTGCCAGCTCACCTCCAGGGTGGGAGAGGAACACCGGGGAGCTGTTTTTT. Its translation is CASSPPGWERNTGELFF.

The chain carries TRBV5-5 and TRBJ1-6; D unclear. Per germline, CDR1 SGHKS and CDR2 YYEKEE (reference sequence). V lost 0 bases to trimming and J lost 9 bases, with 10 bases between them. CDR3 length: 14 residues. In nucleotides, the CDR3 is TGTGCCAGCAGCTTGGAGGTGGGGAGTTCACCCCTCCACTTT. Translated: CASSLEVGSSPLHF.

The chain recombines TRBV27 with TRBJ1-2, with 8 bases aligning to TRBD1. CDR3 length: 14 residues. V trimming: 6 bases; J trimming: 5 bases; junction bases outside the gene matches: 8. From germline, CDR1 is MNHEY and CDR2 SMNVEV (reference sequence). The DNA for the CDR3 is TGTGCCAGCAGGCCGGGACAGGTTTTTTATGGCTACACCTTC. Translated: CASRPGQVFYGYTF.

The CDR3 nucleotides read TGTGCCTGGAGTGTCAAGTCAGGGGGAAACATTCAGTACTTC. Translation gives CAWSVKSGGNIQYF. V is TRBV30 and J is TRBJ2-4; 7 bases fit TRBD1. Germline V gene data show CDR1 as GTSNPN and CDR2 as SVGIG (reference sequence). The CDR3 contains 14 residues. V was pared by 0 bases and J by 6 bases, with 5 bases of the junction left unmatched.

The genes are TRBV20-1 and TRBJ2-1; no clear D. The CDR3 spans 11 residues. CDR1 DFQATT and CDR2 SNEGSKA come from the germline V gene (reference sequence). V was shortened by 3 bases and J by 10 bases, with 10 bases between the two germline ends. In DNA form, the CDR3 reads TGCAGTGCTAGTCCCAACACCGAGCAGTTCTTC. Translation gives CSASPNTEQFF.

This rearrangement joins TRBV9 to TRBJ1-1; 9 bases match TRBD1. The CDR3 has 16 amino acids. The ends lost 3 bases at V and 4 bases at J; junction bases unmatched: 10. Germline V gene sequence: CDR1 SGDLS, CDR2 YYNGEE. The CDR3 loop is CASSASGQGRFTEAFF. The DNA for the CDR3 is TGTGCCAGCAGCGCCTCGGGACAGGGTCGGTTCACTGAAGCTTTCTTT.

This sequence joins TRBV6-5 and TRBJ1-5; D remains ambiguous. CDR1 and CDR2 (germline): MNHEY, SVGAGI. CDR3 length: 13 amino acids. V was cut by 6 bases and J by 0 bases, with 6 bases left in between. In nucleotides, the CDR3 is TGTGCCAGCAGACAAAATAGCAATCAGCCCCAGCATTTT. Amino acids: CASRQNSNQPQHF.